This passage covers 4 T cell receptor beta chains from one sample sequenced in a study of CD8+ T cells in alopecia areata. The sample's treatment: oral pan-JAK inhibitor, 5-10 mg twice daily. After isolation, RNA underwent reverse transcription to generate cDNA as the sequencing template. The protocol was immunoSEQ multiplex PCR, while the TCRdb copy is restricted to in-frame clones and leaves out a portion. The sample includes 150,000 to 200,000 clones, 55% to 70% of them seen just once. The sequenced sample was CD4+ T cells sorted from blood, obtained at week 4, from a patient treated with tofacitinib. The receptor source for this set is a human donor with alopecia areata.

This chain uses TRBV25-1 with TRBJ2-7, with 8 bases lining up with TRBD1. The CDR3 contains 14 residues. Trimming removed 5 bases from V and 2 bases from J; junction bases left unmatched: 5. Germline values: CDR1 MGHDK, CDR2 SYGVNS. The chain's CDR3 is CASSRQGSPYEQYF. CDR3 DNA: TGTGCCAGCAGTAGACAGGGGAGCCCCTACGAGCAGTACTTC.

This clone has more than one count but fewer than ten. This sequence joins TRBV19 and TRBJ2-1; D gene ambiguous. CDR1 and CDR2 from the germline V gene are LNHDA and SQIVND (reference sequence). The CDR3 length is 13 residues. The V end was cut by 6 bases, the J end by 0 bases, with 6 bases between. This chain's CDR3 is CASSRSSYNEQFF. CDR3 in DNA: TGTGCCAGTAGCAGGAGCTCCTACAATGAGCAGTTCTTC. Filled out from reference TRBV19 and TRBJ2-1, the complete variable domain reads DGGITQSPKYLFRKEGQNVTLSCEQNLNHDAMYWYRQDPGQGLRLIYYSQIVNDFQKGDIAEGYSVSREKKESFPLTVTSAQKNPTAFYLCASSRSSYNEQFFGPGTRLTVL.

The CDR3 protein is CASSFRGDTQYF. The CDR3 DNA reads as TGTGCCAGCAGTTTTAGGGGAGATACGCAGTATTTT. This chain links TRBV27 with TRBJ2-3; D is perhaps TRBD1 (5 bases). Germline V gives CDR1 MNHEY, CDR2 SMNVEV (reference sequence). This CDR3 comprises 12 residues. With 3 bases removed from V and 5 bases from J, the gap between germline ends came to 6 bases.

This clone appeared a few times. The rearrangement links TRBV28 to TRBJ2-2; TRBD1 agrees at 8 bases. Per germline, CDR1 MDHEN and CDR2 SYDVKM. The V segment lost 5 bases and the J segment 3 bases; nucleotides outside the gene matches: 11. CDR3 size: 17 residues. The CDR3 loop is CASSPGQALDYTGELFF. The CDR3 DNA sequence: TGTGCCAGCAGTCCGGGACAGGCCTTAGATTACACCGGGGAGCTGTTTTTT.